What follows are 26 T cell receptor beta chains derived from one specimen sequenced in a study of OX40 agonist ivuxolimab in advanced cancers. Clones were read by immunoSEQ multiplex PCR, and TCRdb kept only the in-frame ones, dropping some. The sample comprises around 60,000 clones, approximately 84% of which are singletons, and about 2.9% rests with the top ten. The sequenced sample was CD4+ or CD8+ T cells sorted from blood, obtained in a trial of the OX40 agonist ivuxolimab. The receptors originated from an adult with an advanced solid tumor such as melanoma, head and neck, liver or kidney cancer.

The chain is built from TRBV19 and TRBJ2-2; possibly TRBD1 for D (6 bases). Germline V gives CDR1 LNHDA, CDR2 SQIVND (reference sequence). Trimming stripped 6 bases from V and 2 bases from J, with 10 bases between. The CDR3 has 14 residues. CDR3 DNA: TGTGCCAGTAGCAGGGGCCAAAACACCGGGGAGCTGTTTTTT. Encoded protein: CASSRGQNTGELFF.

CDR3 sequence (DNA): TGTGCCTGGGGTCCGGGACAGTGGACGAGGTATAGCAATCAGCCCCAGCATTTT. This codes for CAWGPGQWTRYSNQPQHF. This chain connects TRBV30 to TRBJ1-5; 7 bases are shared with TRBD1. This CDR3 has 18 amino acids. V was clipped by 5 bases and J by 0 bases; unmatched bases: 16. Germline CDR1 and CDR2: GTSNPN and SVGIG (reference sequence).

The chain has TRBV15 and TRBJ2-1, with TRBD2 identical over 7 bases. Per the germline V gene, CDR1 is LNHNV and CDR2 is YYDKDF (reference sequence). V shed 0 bases and J 8 bases; nucleotides not matched to a gene: 7. CDR3 size: 15 residues. The CDR3: CATSREAGVDYEQFF. DNA of the CDR3: TGTGCCACCAGCAGAGAGGCGGGAGTGGATTATGAGCAGTTCTTC.

This sequence joins TRBV28 and TRBJ2-7, with TRBD2 matching 8 bases. The CDR3 length is 15 residues. Germline V gene sequence: CDR1 MDHEN, CDR2 SYDVKM. V lost 5 bases to trimming and J lost 2 bases; unmatched junction nucleotides: 8. The CDR3, as DNA: TGTGCCAGCAGTGGGCGAGCGGGGGCCACCTACGAGCAGTACTTC. It is translated as CASSGRAGATYEQYF.

In its sample, this clone was seen a few times. CDR3 sequence (DNA): TGTGCCAGCAGCTTAGCGGGGTCGGCAGATACGCAGTATTTT. Protein: CASSLAGSADTQYF. V gene TRBV5-4 combines with J gene TRBJ2-3; 7 bases line up with TRBD2. After removal of 2 bases from V and 4 bases from J, the junction contained 4 bases not matched to a gene. The length of the CDR3 is 14 residues. Germline V CDR1 and CDR2: SGHNT, YYREEE (reference sequence).

As for this clone: Other nucleotide sequences from this sample produce the same CDR3. This chain joins TRBV5-1 and TRBJ2-7; D is perhaps TRBD2 (5 bases). CDR1 is SGHRS, CDR2 YFSETQ, per germline. The CDR3 sequence is 15 residues long. V was pared by 0 bases and J by 4 bases, with 14 bases between. This CDR3 is CASSLASTNAYEQYF. The DNA for the CDR3 is TGCGCCAGCAGCTTGGCTTCGACTAACGCTTACGAGCAGTACTTC.

The chain joins TRBV5-1 to TRBJ2-3; D is undetermined. Trimming stripped 0 bases from V and 5 bases from J, with 10 bases between. Germline CDR1 reads SGHRS; CDR2 reads YFSETQ. The CDR3 length is 14 residues. In DNA form, the CDR3 reads TGCGCCAGCAGCTTGGCCAGAACCGTAGATACGCAGTATTTT. Residues: CASSLARTVDTQYF.

In nucleotides, the CDR3 is TGTGCCAGCAGCCCTCCCGGGGGCCGCAATCAGCCCCAGCATTTT. Translation gives CASSPPGGRNQPQHF. This sequence joins TRBV7-9 and TRBJ1-5; D might be TRBD1 (6 bases). The germline V and J ends were trimmed by 5 bases and 2 bases, with 13 bases remaining between them. CDR3 length: 15 residues. The germline CDR1 and CDR2 sequences are SEHNR and FQNEAQ (reference sequence). Drawing the rest from reference TRBV7-9 and TRBJ1-5, the complete variable domain is DTGVSQNPRHKITKRGQNVTFRCDPISEHNRLYWYRQTLGQGPEFLTYFQNEAQLEKSRLLSDRFSAERPKGSFSTLEIQRTEQGDSAMYLCASSPPGGRNQPQHFGDGTRLSIL.

The chain has TRBV4-1 and TRBJ2-5; TRBD1 matches 7 bases. The CDR3 loop spans 17 amino acids. The trim removed 1 base at V and 7 bases at J, leaving 15 bases unmatched. The germline gives CDR1 MGHRA, CDR2 YSYEKL. The CDR3 spells CASSQVEFLGGLGTQYF. The CDR3 nucleotides read TGCGCCAGCAGCCAAGTAGAATTCCTAGGGGGCTTGGGGACCCAGTACTTC.

This clone was detected only once. The V gene is TRBV19, the J gene TRBJ2-2, with 8 bases lining up with TRBD2. In germline, CDR1 is LNHDA, CDR2 SQIVND (reference sequence). CDR3 length equals 16 residues. The trim removed 3 bases at V and 5 bases at J, leaving 8 bases unmatched. The CDR3 loop reads CASSIGMLAGTGELFF. The CDR3 DNA follows: TGTGCCAGTAGTATTGGAATGTTAGCGGGAACCGGGGAGCTGTTTTTT.

The chain uses TRBV2 and TRBJ2-7, with a possible D match to TRBD2 (5 bases). This CDR3 is built from 13 residues. V lost 3 bases to trimming and J lost 2 bases, with 8 bases between them. Germline V gene lookup returns CDR1 SNHLY and CDR2 FYNNEI. The CDR3 is CASSEWETYEQYF. The CDR3 coding sequence is TGTGCCAGCAGTGAGTGGGAGACCTACGAGCAGTACTTC.

This chain joins TRBV5-1 and TRBJ2-3; 7 bases align to TRBD2. The ends lost 4 bases at V and 5 bases at J; junction bases unmatched: 7. The CDR3 has 14 residues. The germline gives CDR1 SGHRS, CDR2 YFSETQ. The CDR3 DNA follows: TGCGCCAGCAGCCCCCCAGGGACTATAGATACGCAGTATTTT. This sequence encodes CASSPPGTIDTQYF. Full variable domain (rest looked up from reference TRBV5-1 and TRBJ2-3): KAGVTQTPRYLIKTRGQQVTLSCSPISGHRSVSWYQQTPGQGLQFLFEYFSETQRNKGNFPGRFSGRQFSNSRSEMNVSTLELGDSALYLCASSPPGTIDTQYFGPGTRLTVL.

To note about this clone: One end of the junction fails to match germline, which may point to a read error. This rearrangement joins TRBV19 to TRBJ1-2; D is unresolved. Per the germline V gene, CDR1 is LNHDA and CDR2 is SQIVND (reference sequence). The CDR3 consists of 12 residues. This CDR3 reads CASNIGNGGYTF. CDR3 nucleotides: TGTGCCAGTAATATAGGCAATGGGGGCTACACCTTC.

The gene calls are TRBV5-4 and TRBJ1-1; maybe TRBD1 (5 bases). This CDR3 region has 14 residues. The V gene lost 2 bases and the J gene lost 2 bases, with 10 bases spanning the gap. Germline V CDR1 and CDR2: SGHNT, YYREEE (reference sequence). CDR3 DNA: TGTGCCAGCAGCTTCGGGGGAGTAAACACTGAAGCTTTCTTT. Translated: CASSFGGVNTEAFF.

CDR3 sequence reads: CAWSVSGIGGYTF. CDR3 bases: TGTGCCTGGAGTGTATCGGGGATTGGTGGCTACACCTTC. J is TRBJ1-2 and V is TRBV30; D not resolved. The CDR3 totals 13 residues. The V end lost 0 bases, the J end lost 7 bases, and 12 bases lay between the germline ends. CDR1 GTSNPN and CDR2 SVGIG come from the germline V gene (reference sequence).

This rearrangement joins TRBV7-8 to TRBJ1-2, with D possibly being TRBD1 (5 bases). CDR1 is SGHVS, CDR2 FQNEAQ, per germline. V lost 11 bases and J 3 bases, leaving 16 bases between the germline ends. The CDR3 sequence is 13 residues long. The CDR3 coding sequence is TGTGCCGTATTGCAGGGACTTGACTATGGCTACACCTTC. Amino acid sequence: CAVLQGLDYGYTF.

The chain employs TRBV5-1 and TRBJ2-7; perhaps TRBD1 as D (6 bases). From germline, CDR1 is SGHRS and CDR2 YFSETQ. This CDR3 contains 14 residues. V was clipped by 0 bases and J by 3 bases, with 10 bases between them. The CDR3 loop reads CASSLAGAFYEQYF. CDR3 coding DNA: TGCGCCAGCAGCTTGGCAGGGGCGTTCTACGAGCAGTACTTC.

This rearrangement joins TRBV5-1 to TRBJ2-7; 7 bases are a match to TRBD1. Germline-derived CDR1 and CDR2 are SGHRS and YFSETQ. There are 17 residues in the CDR3. Losses at the gene ends were 1 base for V and 0 bases for J; bases not matched to a gene: 10. The CDR3 coding sequence is TGCGCCAGCAGCTTGAGGTCAGCAGGGGGTTTCTCCTACGAGCAGTACTTC. It is translated as CASSLRSAGGFSYEQYF. Full variable domain (rest looked up from reference TRBV5-1 and TRBJ2-7): KAGVTQTPRYLIKTRGQQVTLSCSPISGHRSVSWYQQTPGQGLQFLFEYFSETQRNKGNFPGRFSGRQFSNSRSEMNVSTLELGDSALYLCASSLRSAGGFSYEQYFGPGTRLTVT.

This chain joins TRBV4-1 and TRBJ2-5; D tentatively fits TRBD1 or TRBD2 (5 bases each). Germline V gives CDR1 MGHRA, CDR2 YSYEKL. V lost 2 bases to trimming and J lost 11 bases, with 21 bases between them. This CDR3 has 15 residues. CDR3 residues: CASSQPPLGDGEQYF. The CDR3 region has the DNA TGCGCCAGCAGCCAACCCCCCCTGGGGGACGGGGAGCAGTACTTC.

This chain joins TRBV5-8 and TRBJ1-5; the D is unclear. Germline loops: CDR1 SGHTS, CDR2 YDEGEE. V lost 1 base and J 1 base, leaving 12 bases between the germline ends. This CDR3 has 16 residues. The CDR3 bases are TGTGCCAGCAGCTTGTATTGGGTTGAAAGCAATCAGCCCCAGCATTTT. Translating it yields CASSLYWVESNQPQHF. The full variable domain, in which reference TRBV5-8 and TRBJ1-5 provide the parts outside the CDR3, is EAGVTQSPTHLIKTRGQQATLRCSPISGHTSVYWYQQALGLGLQFLLWYDEGEERNRGNFPPRFSGRQFPNYSSELNVNALELEDSALYLCASSLYWVESNQPQHFGDGTRLSIL.

The rearrangement uses TRBV5-4 and TRBJ2-1, with 10 bases matching TRBD2. The junction had 4 bases not matched to a gene; V was cut back by 3 bases and J by 7 bases. CDR1 and CDR2 (germline): SGHNT, YYREEE (reference sequence). The CDR3 covers 14 residues. The CDR3 spells CASSSLAGVNEQFF. The CDR3 DNA sequence: TGTGCCAGCAGCTCCCTAGCGGGAGTAAATGAGCAGTTCTTC.

The rearrangement uses TRBV7-3 and TRBJ2-1; a possible D gene is TRBD2 (5 bases). Looked up from germline, CDR1 is SGHTA and CDR2 is FQGTGA. V dropped 4 bases and J dropped 8 bases, with 18 bases sitting between them. The CDR3 is 15 residues long. The CDR3 DNA sequence: TGTGCCAGCAGCTCTTCCAGGACCCGCGGGTATGAGCAGTTCTTC. Translation: CASSSSRTRGYEQFF.

The chain carries TRBV5-1 and TRBJ1-4; 9 bases are shared with TRBD1. The CDR3 has 15 amino acids. Trimming at V came to 4 bases and at J to 9 bases, leaving 10 bases not matched to a gene. Germline V gives CDR1 SGHRS, CDR2 YFSETQ. The CDR3 nucleotides are TGCGCCAGCAGCGAGGACAGGGGCGCGTCACAAAAACTGTTTTTT. This codes for CASSEDRGASQKLFF.

The rearrangement joins TRBV27 to TRBJ1-2; D remains ambiguous. The CDR3 runs to 14 residues. Deletions cut 6 bases from V and 3 bases from J, with 14 bases between. Per the germline V gene, CDR1 is MNHEY and CDR2 is SMNVEV (reference sequence). Written as DNA, the CDR3 is TGTGCCAGCAGATTTGGATTTCGTGACTATGGCTACACCTTC. Protein sequence: CASRFGFRDYGYTF.

The rearrangement links TRBV19 to TRBJ2-3; TRBD2 is a possible D gene (5 bases). This CDR3 has 14 amino acids. The V and J ends lost 8 bases and 6 bases respectively, with 18 bases between them. CDR1 and CDR2 from the germline V gene are LNHDA and SQIVND (reference sequence). CDR3 protein: CASGFLGSADTQYF. As DNA, the CDR3 is TGTGCCAGTGGGTTTCTTGGGAGTGCGGATACGCAGTATTTT.

CDR3 DNA: TGCGCCAGCAGCTTTGGGGGCTCCTACGAGCAGTACTTC. This codes for CASSFGGSYEQYF. This chain uses TRBV5-1 with TRBJ2-7; either TRBD1 or TRBD2 may fit D (5 bases each). Trimming shortened V by 2 bases and J by 0 bases, and 6 bases separated the two germline ends. The CDR3 spans 13 residues. The germline CDR1 and CDR2 sequences are SGHRS and YFSETQ.